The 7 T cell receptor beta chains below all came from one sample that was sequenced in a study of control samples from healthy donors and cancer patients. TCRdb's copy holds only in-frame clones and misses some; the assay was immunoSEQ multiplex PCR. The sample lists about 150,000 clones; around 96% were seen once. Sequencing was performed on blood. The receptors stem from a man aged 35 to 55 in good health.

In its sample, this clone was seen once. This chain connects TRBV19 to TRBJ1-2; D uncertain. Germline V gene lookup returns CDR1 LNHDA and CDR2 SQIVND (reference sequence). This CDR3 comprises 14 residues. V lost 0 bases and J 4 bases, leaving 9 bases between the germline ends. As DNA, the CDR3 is TGTGCCAGTAGTATAGACAGGCGCGGCTATGGCTACACCTTC. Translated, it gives CASSIDRRGYGYTF.

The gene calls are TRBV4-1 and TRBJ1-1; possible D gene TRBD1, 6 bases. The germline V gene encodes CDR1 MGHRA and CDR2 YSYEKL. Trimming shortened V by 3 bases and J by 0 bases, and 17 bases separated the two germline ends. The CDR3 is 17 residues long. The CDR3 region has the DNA TGCGCCAGCAGCCAGAGAACAGGGAAACCTCTGAACACTGAAGCTTTCTTT. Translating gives CASSQRTGKPLNTEAFF.

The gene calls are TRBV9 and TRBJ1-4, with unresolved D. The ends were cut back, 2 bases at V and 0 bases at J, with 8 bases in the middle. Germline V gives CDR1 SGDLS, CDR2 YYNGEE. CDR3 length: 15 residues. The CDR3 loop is CASSVGAATNEKLFF. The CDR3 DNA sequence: TGTGCCAGCAGCGTCGGAGCCGCAACTAATGAAAAACTGTTTTTT.

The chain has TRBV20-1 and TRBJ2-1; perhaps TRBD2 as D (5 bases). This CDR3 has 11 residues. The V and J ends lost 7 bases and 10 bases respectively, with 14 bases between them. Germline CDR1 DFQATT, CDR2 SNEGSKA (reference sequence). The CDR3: CSGERGHEQFF. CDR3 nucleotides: TGCAGTGGTGAACGAGGGCACGAGCAGTTCTTC.

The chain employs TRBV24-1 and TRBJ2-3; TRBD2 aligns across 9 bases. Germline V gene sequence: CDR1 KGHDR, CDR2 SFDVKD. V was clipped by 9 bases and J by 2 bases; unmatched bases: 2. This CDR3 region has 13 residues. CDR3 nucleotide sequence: TGTGCCACCGGGACTAGCATCACAGATACGCAGTATTTT. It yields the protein CATGTSITDTQYF.

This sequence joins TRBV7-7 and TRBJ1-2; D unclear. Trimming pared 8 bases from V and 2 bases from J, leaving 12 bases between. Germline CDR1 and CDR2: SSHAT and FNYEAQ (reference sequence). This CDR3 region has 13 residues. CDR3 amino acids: CASPPGRNYGYTF. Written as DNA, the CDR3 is TGTGCCAGCCCCCCGGGTCGGAACTATGGCTACACCTTC.

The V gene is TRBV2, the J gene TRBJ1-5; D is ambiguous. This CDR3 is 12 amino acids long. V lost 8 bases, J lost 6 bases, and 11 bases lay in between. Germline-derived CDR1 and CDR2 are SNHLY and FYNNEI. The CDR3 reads CASDGPGQPQHF. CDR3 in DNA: TGTGCCAGCGATGGGCCCGGTCAGCCCCAGCATTTT. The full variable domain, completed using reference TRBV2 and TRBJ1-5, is EPEVTQTPSHQVTQMGQEVILRCVPISNHLYFYWYRQILGQKVEFLVSFYNNEISEKSEIFDDQFSVERPDGSNFTLKIRSTKLEDSAMYFCASDGPGQPQHFGDGTRLSIL.